Given below is one T cell receptor beta chain in context. Antigen unknown. V lost 5 bases, J lost 3 bases, and 7 bases lay in between. In germline, CDR1 is GTSNPN, CDR2 SVGIG (reference sequence). The CDR3 length is 11 residues. Produced via immunoSEQ multiplex PCR; TCRdb's table is partial and in-frame only. Here the sample spans roughly 1,500 clones, around 23% being singletons. This sample was included in a study of T cells in localized non-small cell lung cancer. General study findings and limits: Heterogeneity cannot be ruled out, as sequencing used one tumor region only. The study detected a median around 61 of the top 100 tumor clones in adjacent lung. Elevated blood T cell density was associated with longer overall survival.

V and J are TRBV30 and TRBJ1-1; D is uncertain. The sequenced sample was lung tumor tissue, obtained before any cancer treatment. This clonotype originated in a man aged 40 to 70 with stage II squamous cell lung carcinoma. The CDR3 protein is CAWSAYTEAFF. CDR3 in DNA: TGTGCCTGGTCCGCCTACACTGAAGCTTTCTTT.